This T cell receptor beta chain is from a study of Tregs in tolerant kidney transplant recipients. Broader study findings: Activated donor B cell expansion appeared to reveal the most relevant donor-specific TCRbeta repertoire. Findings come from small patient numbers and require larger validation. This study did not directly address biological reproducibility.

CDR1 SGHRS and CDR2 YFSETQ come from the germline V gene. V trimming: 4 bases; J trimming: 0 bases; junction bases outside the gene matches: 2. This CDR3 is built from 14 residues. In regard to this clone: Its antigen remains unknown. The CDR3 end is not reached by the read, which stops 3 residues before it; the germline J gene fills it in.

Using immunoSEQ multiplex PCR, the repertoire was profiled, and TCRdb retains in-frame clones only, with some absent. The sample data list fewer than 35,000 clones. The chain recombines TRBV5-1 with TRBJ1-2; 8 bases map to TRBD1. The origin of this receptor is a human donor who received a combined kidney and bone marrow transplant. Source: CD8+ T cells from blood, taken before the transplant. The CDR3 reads CASSLGQANYGYTF. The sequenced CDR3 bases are TGCGCCAGCAGCCTGGGACAGGCTAACTATGGC. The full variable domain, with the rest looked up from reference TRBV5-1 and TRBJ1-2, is KAGVTQTPRYLIKTRGQQVTLSCSPISGHRSVSWYQQTPGQGLQFLFEYFSETQRNKGNFPGRFSGRQFSNSRSEMNVSTLELGDSALYLCASSLGQANYGYTFGSGTRLTVV.